This entry describes one T cell receptor beta chain. No antigen is known for it. This sample stems from a study of T cell responses to AZD1222 COVID-19 vaccine. Trimming cost V 0 bases and J 8 bases, with 10 bases left between them. CDR3 length equals 12 residues. CDR1 and CDR2 from the germline V gene are GTSNPN and SVGIG (reference sequence). Study outcomes and limitations: Spike was spanned by vaccine-associated CD4 TCRs, with dominance at 160-218 and 743-854. Two AZD1222 doses significantly raised spike-specific TCR breadth and depth over controls.

The protocol was immunoSEQ multiplex PCR, while the TCRdb copy is restricted to in-frame clones and leaves out a portion. Of about 150,000 clones listed, about 93% were seen once; the top ten hold over 4%. The material was peripheral blood, obtained on day 0 of AZD1222 vaccination. This chain uses TRBV30 with TRBJ1-2; no reliable D call. This TCR derives from an adult in good health. The CDR3 bases are TGTGCCTGGAGTGTACCGGGATTCGGCTACACCTTC. Its protein product is CAWSVPGFGYTF.